The rows below give T cell receptor beta chains drawn from one sample of a study of blood T cell repertoires in COVID-19. The method was immunoSEQ multiplex PCR; TCRdb's version includes in-frame clones alone and lacks a portion of them. The data show some 360,000 clones, about nine tenths seen once. The sequenced sample consisted of PBMCs or T cells enriched from blood (not recorded which). Every receptor here comes from a woman younger than 45 who had been exposed to COVID-19. Both conserved end residues are part of each CDR3. The D gene is left open where the match is weak. Some rows mark clone size as missing; the rest say once, few, many or name a class of expanded clone.

v_gene	d_gene	j_gene	abundance	CDR3aa	CDR3nt
TRBV28	TRBD1	TRBJ2-5	NA	CASSHRDRGIVRLGLEETQYF	TGTGCCAGCAGTCACCGGGACAGGGGTATTGTGCGTTTGGGTCTAGAAGAGACCCAGTACTTC
TRBV5-4	TRBD2	TRBJ2-1	NA	CASSLRSPGGDEQFF	TGTGCCAGCAGCTTGAGGTCACCGGGGGGGGATGAGCAGTTCTTC
TRBV5-6	NA	TRBJ2-1	NA	CASSSTGSSYNEQFF	TGTGCCAGCAGCTCGACAGGAAGCTCCTACAATGAGCAGTTCTTC
TRBV10-1	NA	TRBJ2-7	NA	CASNEGSGGTSYEQYF	TGCGCCAGCAACGAAGGGTCTGGCGGGACCTCCTACGAGCAGTACTTC
TRBV14	TRBD2	TRBJ2-7	once	CASSQGLAVLEQYF	TGTGCCAGCAGCCAAGGACTAGCGGTCTTGGAGCAGTACTTC
TRBV19	TRBD1	TRBJ2-2	NA	CASSRTGWGSNTGELFF	TGTGCCAGTAGTAGGACAGGGTGGGGAAGTAACACCGGGGAGCTGTTTTTT
TRBV3-1/TRBV3-2	NA	TRBJ2-2	NA	CASSPLGRELRELFF	TGTGCCAGCAGCCCCCTGGGGAGAGAGTTGAGGGAGCTGTTTTTT
TRBV18	NA	TRBJ1-4	NA	CASSPRRGQWGEKLFF	TGTGCCAGCTCACCACGGCGAGGACAGTGGGGTGAAAAACTGTTTTTT
TRBV2	TRBD2	TRBJ2-3	NA	CASFPLAGQSTDTQYF	TGTGCCAGCTTTCCTCTAGCGGGGCAGAGCACAGATACGCAGTATTTT
TRBV14	NA	TRBJ2-1	NA	CASSQDFQRYNEQFF	TGTGCCAGCAGCCAAGATTTCCAGCGGTACAATGAGCAGTTCTTC